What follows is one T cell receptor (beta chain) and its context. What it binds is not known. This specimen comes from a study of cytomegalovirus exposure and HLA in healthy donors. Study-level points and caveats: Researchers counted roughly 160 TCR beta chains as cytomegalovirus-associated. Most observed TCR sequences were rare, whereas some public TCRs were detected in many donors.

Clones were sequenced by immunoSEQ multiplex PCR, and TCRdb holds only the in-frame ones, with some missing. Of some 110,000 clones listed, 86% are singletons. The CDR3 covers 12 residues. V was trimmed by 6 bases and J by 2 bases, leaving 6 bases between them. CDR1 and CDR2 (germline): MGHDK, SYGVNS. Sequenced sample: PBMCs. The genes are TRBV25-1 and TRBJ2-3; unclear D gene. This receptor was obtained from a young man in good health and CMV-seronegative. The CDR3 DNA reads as TGTGCCAGCAGCCTTCCCACAGATACGCAGTATTTT. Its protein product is CASSLPTDTQYF.